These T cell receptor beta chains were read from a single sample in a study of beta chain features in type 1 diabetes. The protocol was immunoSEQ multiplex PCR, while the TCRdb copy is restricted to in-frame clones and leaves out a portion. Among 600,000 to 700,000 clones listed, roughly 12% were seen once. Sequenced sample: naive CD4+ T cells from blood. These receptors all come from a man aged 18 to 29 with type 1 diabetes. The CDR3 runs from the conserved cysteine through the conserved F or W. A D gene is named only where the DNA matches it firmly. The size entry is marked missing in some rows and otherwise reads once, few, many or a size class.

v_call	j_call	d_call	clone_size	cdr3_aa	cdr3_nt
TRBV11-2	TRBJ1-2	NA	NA	CASSTLGAASGYTF	TGTGCCAGCAGCACGCTCGGGGCAGCTTCTGGCTACACCTTC
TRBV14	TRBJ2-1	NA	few	CASGQGLGNEQFF	TGTGCCAGCGGGCAGGGCCTCGGGAATGAGCAGTTCTTC
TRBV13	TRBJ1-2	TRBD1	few	CASSPGGYGYTF	TGTGCCAGCAGCCCAGGGGGGTATGGCTACACCTTC
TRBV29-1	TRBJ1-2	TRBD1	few	CSVVSRGAAYYGYTF	TGCAGCGTTGTCAGCAGGGGGGCGGCCTACTATGGCTACACCTTC
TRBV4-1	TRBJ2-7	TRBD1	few	CASSQERGPYEQYF	TGCGCCAGCAGCCAAGAGAGGGGGCCCTACGAGCAGTACTTC
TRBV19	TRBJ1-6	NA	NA	CASRSSYNSPLHF	TGTGCCAGTAGGAGCTCCTATAATTCACCCCTCCACTTT
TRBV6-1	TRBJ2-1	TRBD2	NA	CASSVWGGNEQFF	TGTGCCAGCAGTGTATGGGGGGGCAATGAGCAGTTCTTC
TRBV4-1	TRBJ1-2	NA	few	CASSQLTGEQGGGYTF	TGCGCCAGCAGCCAGCTCACGGGGGAGCAGGGTGGCGGCTACACCTTC
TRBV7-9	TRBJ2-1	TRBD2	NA	CASGPGRGDYNEQFF	TGTGCCAGCGGCCCGGGGCGGGGGGACTACAATGAGCAGTTCTTC
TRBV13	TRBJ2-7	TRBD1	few	CASSGGQGVPLVREQYF	TGTGCCAGCAGCGGGGGACAGGGCGTCCCGTTGGTCCGCGAGCAGTACTTC
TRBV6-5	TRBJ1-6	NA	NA	CASSLDRNSPLHF	TGTGCCAGCAGTTTGGACAGAAATTCACCCCTCCACTTT
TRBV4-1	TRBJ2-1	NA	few	CASSPGHTGSYNEQFF	TGCGCCAGCAGCCCGGGACACACAGGCTCCTACAATGAGCAGTTCTTC
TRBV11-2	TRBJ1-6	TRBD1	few	CASSSIQGRSPLHF	TGTGCCAGCAGCTCAATACAGGGGAGATCACCCCTCCACTTT
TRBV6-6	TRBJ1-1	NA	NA	CASRERMGAFF	TGTGCCAGCAGGGAGAGGATGGGGGCTTTCTTT
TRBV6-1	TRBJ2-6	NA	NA	CASQLPDGANVLTF	TGTGCCAGCCAATTACCTGATGGGGCCAACGTCCTGACTTTC
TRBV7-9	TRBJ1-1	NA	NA	CASSLQGQFTEAFF	TGTGCCAGCAGCTTACAGGGGCAGTTCACTGAAGCTTTCTTT
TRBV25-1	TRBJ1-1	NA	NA	CASSWGEITEAFF	TGTGCCAGCAGTTGGGGAGAGATCACTGAAGCTTTCTTT
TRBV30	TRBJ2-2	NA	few	CAWSVLGTGELFF	TGTGCCTGGAGTGTATTAGGGACCGGGGAGCTGTTTTTT
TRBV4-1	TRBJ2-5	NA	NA	CASRPTFRAWETQYF	TGCGCCAGCAGACCTACGTTCAGGGCTTGGGAGACCCAGTACTTC
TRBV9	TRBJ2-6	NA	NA	CASSVDPAGPSYVLTF	TGTGCCAGCAGCGTAGACCCTGCAGGGCCTTCTTACGTCCTGACTTTC
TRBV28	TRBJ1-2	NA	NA	CASSSYSPPGTFGGYTF	TGTGCCAGCAGTTCATATTCCCCCCCCGGGACATTTGGCGGCTACACCTTC
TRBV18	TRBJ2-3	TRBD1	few	CASSPRTQGTDTQYF	TGTGCCAGCTCACCCCGAACACAGGGGACAGATACGCAGTATTTT
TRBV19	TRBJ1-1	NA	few	CASSLPRGLNTEAFF	TGTGCCAGTAGTCTACCCAGGGGATTGAACACTGAAGCTTTCTTT
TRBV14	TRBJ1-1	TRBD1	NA	CASSTRTGGPAAFF	TGTGCCAGCAGCACCCGGACAGGGGGCCCCGCGGCTTTCTTT
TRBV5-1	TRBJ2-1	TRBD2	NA	CASSPGLAGLNEQFF	TGCGCCAGCAGCCCGGGACTAGCGGGGCTCAATGAGCAGTTCTTC
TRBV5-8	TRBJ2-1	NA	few	CASSLWTLKDNEQFF	TGTGCCAGCAGCTTGTGGACCCTTAAGGACAATGAGCAGTTCTTC
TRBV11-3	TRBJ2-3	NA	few	CASSPGRGTDTQYF	TGTGCCAGCAGCCCCGGCCGGGGCACAGATACGCAGTATTTT
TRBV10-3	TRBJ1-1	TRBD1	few	CASGQGENTEAFF	TGTGCCTCCGGACAGGGGGAGAACACTGAAGCTTTCTTT
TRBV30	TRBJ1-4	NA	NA	CAWSEAPTNEKLFF	TGTGCCTGGAGTGAAGCCCCAACTAATGAAAAACTGTTTTTT
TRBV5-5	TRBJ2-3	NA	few	CASSLVTGLGTDTQYF	TGTGCCAGCAGCTTGGTTACAGGGCTTGGCACAGATACGCAGTATTTT
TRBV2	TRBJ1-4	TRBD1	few	CASKPQGAANEKLFF	TGTGCCAGCAAGCCACAGGGGGCGGCTAATGAAAAACTGTTTTTT
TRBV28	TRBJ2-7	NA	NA	CASSSRPSYEQYF	TGTGCCAGCAGTTCCCGACCGAGCTACGAGCAGTACTTC
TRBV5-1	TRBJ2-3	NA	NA	CASSLDVAGTDTQYF	TGCGCCAGCAGCTTGGATGTCGCGGGCACAGATACGCAGTATTTT
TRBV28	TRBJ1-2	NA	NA	CASSLTTYGYTF	TGTGCCAGCAGTTTAACCACCTATGGCTACACCTTC
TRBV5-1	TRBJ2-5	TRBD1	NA	CASGPLPRDSQETQYF	TGCGCCAGCGGCCCACTTCCCCGGGACAGCCAAGAGACCCAGTACTTC
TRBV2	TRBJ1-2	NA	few	CASSLGQAGIHGYTF	TGTGCCAGCAGTCTAGGTCAGGCAGGGATACATGGCTACACCTTC
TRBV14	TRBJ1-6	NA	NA	CASSRWEAYNSPLHF	TGTGCCAGCAGCCGCTGGGAGGCCTATAATTCACCCCTCCACTTT
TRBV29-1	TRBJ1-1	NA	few	CSADSEAFF	TGCAGCGCCGATTCTGAAGCTTTCTTT
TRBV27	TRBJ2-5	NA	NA	CASSSGRGQETQYF	TGTGCCAGCAGTTCCGGACGGGGACAAGAGACCCAGTACTTC
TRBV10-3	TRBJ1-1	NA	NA	CAISDRENTEAFF	TGTGCCATCAGTGACAGAGAGAACACTGAAGCTTTCTTT
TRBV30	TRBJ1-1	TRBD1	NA	CAWSSKTGGHDTEAFF	TGTGCCTGGAGTTCTAAAACAGGGGGTCATGACACTGAAGCTTTCTTT
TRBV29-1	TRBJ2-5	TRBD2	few	CSSHVPGGLQETQYF	TGCAGCTCCCACGTGCCGGGGGGACTTCAAGAGACCCAGTACTTC